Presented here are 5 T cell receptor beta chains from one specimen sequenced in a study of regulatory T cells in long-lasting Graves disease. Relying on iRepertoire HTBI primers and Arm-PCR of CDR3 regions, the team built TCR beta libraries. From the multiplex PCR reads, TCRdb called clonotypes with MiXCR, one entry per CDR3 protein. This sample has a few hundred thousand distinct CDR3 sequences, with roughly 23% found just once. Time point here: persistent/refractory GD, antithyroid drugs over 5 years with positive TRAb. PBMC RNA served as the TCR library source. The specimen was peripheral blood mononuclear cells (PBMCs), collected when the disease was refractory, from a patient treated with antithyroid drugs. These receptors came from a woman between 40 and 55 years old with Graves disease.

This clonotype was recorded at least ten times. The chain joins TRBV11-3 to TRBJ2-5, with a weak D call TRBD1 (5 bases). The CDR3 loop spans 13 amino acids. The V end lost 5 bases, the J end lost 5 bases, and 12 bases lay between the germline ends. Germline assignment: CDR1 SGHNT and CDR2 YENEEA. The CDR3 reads CASSMGQTETQYF. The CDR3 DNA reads TGTGCCAGCAGCATGGGGCAAACGGAGACCCAGTACTTC.

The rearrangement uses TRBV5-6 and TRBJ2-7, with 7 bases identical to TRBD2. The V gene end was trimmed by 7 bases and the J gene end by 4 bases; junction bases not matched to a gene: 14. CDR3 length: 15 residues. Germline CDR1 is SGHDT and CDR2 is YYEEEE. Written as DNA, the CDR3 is TGTGCCAGCCTCCCAAACGGCGGGAGCAGGTACGAGCAGTACTTC. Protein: CASLPNGGSRYEQYF.

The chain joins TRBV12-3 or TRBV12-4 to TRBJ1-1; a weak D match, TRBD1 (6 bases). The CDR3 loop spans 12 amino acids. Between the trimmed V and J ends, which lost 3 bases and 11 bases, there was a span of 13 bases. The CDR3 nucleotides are TGTGCCAGCAGTTTTTTTACAGGGTTGGCTTTCTTT. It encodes CASSFFTGLAFF.

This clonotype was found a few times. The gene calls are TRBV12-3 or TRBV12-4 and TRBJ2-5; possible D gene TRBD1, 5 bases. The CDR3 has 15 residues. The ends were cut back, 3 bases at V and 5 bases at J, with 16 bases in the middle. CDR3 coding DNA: TGTGCCAGCAGTTTGGGGCAGGTAGTTGAGGAGACCCAGTACTTC. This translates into CASSLGQVVEETQYF.

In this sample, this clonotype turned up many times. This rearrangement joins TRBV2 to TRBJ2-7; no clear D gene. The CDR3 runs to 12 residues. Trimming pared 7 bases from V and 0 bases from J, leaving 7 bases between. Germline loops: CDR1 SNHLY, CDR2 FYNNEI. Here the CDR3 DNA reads TGTGCCAGCATCGAAAGCTCCTACGAGCAGTACTTC. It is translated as CASIESSYEQYF.